This T cell receptor (beta chain) came from a study of T cells in Graves' hyperthyroidism and ophthalmopathy. The overall study: The initial diagnosis was the point when peripheral blood was collected, ahead of any treatment. Broader study findings: Among clonotypes expanded in thyroid above 0.001, most were also found in blood.

Clinical symptoms, serum thyroxine, TRAb, thyroid ultrasound and orbital computed tomography informed diagnoses. Comment on this clonotype: What it binds is unknown.

It was RNA transcripts that yielded the amplified TCR beta CDR3 regions. A set of HTBI primers served as the primers for a first-round RT-PCR of the TCR CDR3. TCRdb reanalysed the multiplex PCR reads using MiXCR and keeps one entry per CDR3 protein. The sample consists of more than 450,000 distinct CDR3 sequences, 12% to 15% of them appearing once. This CDR3 contains 14 residues. Between the trimmed V and J ends, which lost 1 base and 1 base, there was a span of 7 bases. CDR1 is LNHNV, CDR2 YYDKDF, per germline (reference sequence). The sequence was obtained from a middle-aged woman with Graves' hyperthyroidism. The sequenced material came from blood. The chain employs TRBV15 and TRBJ1-1, with D unresolved. The CDR3 nucleotides are TGTGCCACCAGCAGAGGAAATTGGAACACTGAAGCTTTCTTT. The encoded protein is CATSRGNWNTEAFF. The whole variable domain, remainder taken from reference TRBV15 and TRBJ1-1, is DAMVIQNPRYQVTQFGKPVTLSCSQTLNHNVMYWYQQKSSQAPKLLFHYYDKDFNNEADTPDNFQSRRPNTSFCFLDIRSPGLGDTAMYLCATSRGNWNTEAFFGQGTRLTVV.